Listed below are T cell receptor beta chains from one sample, sequenced in a study of response to subunit inactivated influenza vaccine. MiXCR was run by TCRdb on the RT-PCR reads, yielding one entry per CDR3 protein. Here the sample spans approximately 530,000 distinct CDR3 sequences, around 7.7% being singletons. The source was PBMCs from blood, collected around 25 months after vaccination. The receptors here all came from a man between 50 and 75 years old who received an inactivated influenza vaccine. The CDR3 runs from the conserved cysteine through the conserved F or W. D genes are given only for firm matches. Size is omitted from some rows. Given values are once, few, many or a class for expanded clones.

J	D	V	size	CDR3	DNA
TRBJ2-4	NA	TRBV28	few	CASSRTGAKNIQYF	TGTGCCAGCAGTCGCACCGGGGCCAAAAACATTCAGTACTTC
TRBJ1-6	NA	TRBV4-3	NA	CASSQAQNNSPLHF	TGCGCCAGCAGCCAAGCACAGAATAATTCACCCCTCCACTTT
TRBJ2-6	NA	TRBV2	many	CASRGGDGSSGANVLTF	TGTGCCAGCAGGGGGGGTGACGGCTCCTCTGGGGCCAACGTCCTGACTTTC
TRBJ2-1	NA	TRBV27	many	CASSLRDTPYNEQFF	TGTGCCAGCAGTTTAAGGGACACCCCCTACAATGAGCAGTTCTTC
TRBJ1-4	NA	TRBV20-1	many	CSAAGRHSEKLFF	TGCAGTGCCGCGGGACGGCACTCGGAAAAACTGTTTTTT
TRBJ2-2	TRBD1	TRBV3-1	many	CASSRQGGNTGELFF	TGTGCCAGCAGCCGACAGGGGGGGAACACCGGGGAGCTGTTTTTT
TRBJ2-7	NA	TRBV20-1	NA	CSARDFEQGAYEQYF	TGCAGTGCTAGAGATTTTGAGCAGGGCGCTTACGAGCAGTACTTC
TRBJ2-3	TRBD1	TRBV20-1	many	CSASQGAGDTQYF	TGCAGTGCTAGCCAGGGGGCAGGGGATACGCAGTATTTT
TRBJ2-1	NA	TRBV4-2	NA	CASSQHTGVSYNEQFF	TGTGCCAGCAGCCAACATACGGGAGTCTCCTACAATGAGCAGTTCTTC
TRBJ2-7	NA	TRBV6-2/TRBV6-3	few	CASGNSPTGEQYF	TGTGCCAGTGGTAACTCCCCAACGGGCGAGCAGTACTTC
TRBJ2-4	NA	TRBV28	many	CASSPAGSKNGNIQYF	TGTGCCAGCAGCCCCGCGGGCAGCAAGAATGGGAACATTCAGTACTTC
TRBJ2-1	TRBD2	TRBV3-1	few	CASSPGGIAGGSYNEQFF	TGTGCCAGCAGCCCCGGGGGGATAGCGGGGGGCTCCTACAATGAGCAGTTCTTC
TRBJ1-1	NA	TRBV20-1	many	CSVTETRNTEAFF	TGCAGTGTAACAGAAACTAGGAACACTGAAGCTTTCTTT
TRBJ2-7	NA	TRBV20-1	many	CSAPRGWGLAEQYF	TGCAGTGCTCCCCGTGGATGGGGACTCGCCGAGCAGTACTTC
TRBJ2-3	NA	TRBV7-2	NA	CASSLGPFTDTQYF	TGTGCCAGCAGCTTAGGTCCCTTCACAGATACGCAGTATTTT
TRBJ2-1	TRBD1	TRBV25-1	NA	CASSESGQGAYNEQFF	TGTGCCAGCAGTGAATCGGGACAGGGGGCTTACAATGAGCAGTTCTTC
TRBJ1-2	TRBD1	TRBV2	many	CASSPDRERGYTF	TGTGCCAGCAGTCCGGACAGGGAGCGGGGCTACACCTTC
TRBJ1-2	TRBD1	TRBV10-2	many	CASSRQGNGYTF	TGCGCCAGCTCAAGACAGGGAAATGGCTACACCTTC
TRBJ2-7	TRBD2	TRBV5-1	NA	CASSPGLAGHDEQYF	TGCGCCAGCAGCCCGGGACTAGCGGGACACGACGAGCAGTACTTC
TRBJ2-2	TRBD1	TRBV5-1	few	CASSWTGGDGGELFF	TGCGCCAGCAGTTGGACAGGGGGCGACGGCGGGGAGCTGTTTTTT
TRBJ1-1	NA	TRBV10-3	NA	CAISSPGREAFF	TGTGCCATCAGCTCTCCGGGACGGGAAGCTTTCTTT
TRBJ2-6	NA	TRBV6-1	few	CASSPGTPLVLTF	TGTGCCAGCAGCCCGGGGACGCCGCTAGTCCTGACTTTC